This TCR beta chain was retrieved from a study of T cells in Graves' hyperthyroidism and ophthalmopathy. RNA transcripts yielded amplified TCR beta CDR3 regions. The HTBI set primed first-round TCR CDR3 RT-PCR. TCRdb passed the multiplex PCR reads through MiXCR, listing each CDR3 protein once. The data contain hundreds of thousands of distinct CDR3 sequences, 15% to 18% of them singletons. A note on this clonotype: Its antigen is not identified.

The study's findings and limits: Most thyroid clonotypes expanded above 0.001 were also detected in blood.

Any patient presenting with uncontrolled infection, other autoimmune disease, pregnancy or lactation was left out. PBMCs came from over 8.5 ml fresh peripheral blood. The CDR3 is 16 amino acids. The trim removed 1 base at V and 6 bases at J, leaving 7 bases unmatched. Per germline, CDR1 LNHDA and CDR2 SQIVND (reference sequence). The V call is TRBV19, the J call TRBJ2-1; 9 nucleotides agree with TRBD2. This receptor was taken from a woman under 30 with Graves' hyperthyroidism. The sample was blood. CDR3 bases: TGTGCCAGTAGTATAGGGGGACTAGCAAGTCCCAATGAGCAGTTCTTC. This gives the protein CASSIGGLASPNEQFF. Combining the CDR3 with reference TRBV19 and TRBJ2-1 gives the whole variable domain DGGITQSPKYLFRKEGQNVTLSCEQNLNHDAMYWYRQDPGQGLRLIYYSQIVNDFQKGDIAEGYSVSREKKESFPLTVTSAQKNPTAFYLCASSIGGLASPNEQFFGPGTRLTVL.